This T cell receptor beta chain is drawn from a study of T cell repertoires in cytomegalovirus infection. CDR3 length: 13 residues. The V and J ends lost 7 bases and 8 bases respectively, with 17 bases between them. Germline CDR1 and CDR2: SGHAT and FQNNGV. One entry per CDR3 protein, called by TCRdb with MiXCR from the reads. Of a few hundred thousand distinct CDR3 sequences in the sample, roughly 29% were seen once. Notes on the study in general: The ex vivo response was dominated by HLA-C-restricted CMV-specific TCR beta clonotypes.

This clonotype turned up a few times. Its antigen remains unidentified. The chain links TRBV11-2 to TRBJ1-1, with D perhaps TRBD1 (6 bases). The receptor was isolated from a human donor in good health (CMV status not recorded). Some clones in this sample may be carry-over from other donors' samples. This material consisted of cultured PBMCs, taken from culture after CMV antigen stimulation. The DNA for the CDR3 is TGTGCCAGCACCACCGATCGGGGACAAGAAGCTTTCTTT. Translated, it gives CASTTDRGQEAFF.